These T cell receptor beta chains were read from a single sample in a study of blood T cells in healthy people across ages. TCRdb recomputed calls from the 5' RACE reads with MiXCR, one row per CDR3 protein. The sample carries around 1,000,000 distinct CDR3 sequences, roughly two fifths recorded once. Sequencing was performed on blood. All receptors derive from a man younger than 30 in good health. CDR3s include the opening cysteine and the closing phenylalanine or tryptophan. The order of the fields is V gene, clone size, D gene, J gene, CDR3 length, CDR3 protein, CDR3 DNA. The D gene is left open where the match is weak. The size field is filled for only some rows; it gives once, few, many or a size class.

v_call: TRBV29-1; clone_size: few; d_call: TRBD1; j_call: TRBJ2-7; cdr3_length: 13; cdr3_aa: CSVERGQNYEQYF; cdr3_nt: TGCAGCGTTGAAAGGGGACAGAACTACGAGCAGTACTTC
v_call: TRBV25-1; clone_size: NA; d_call: NA; j_call: TRBJ2-1; cdr3_length: 12; cdr3_aa: CASSEGFGEQFF; cdr3_nt: TGTGCCAGCAGTGAGGGCTTCGGGGAGCAGTTCTTC
v_call: TRBV4-2; clone_size: few; d_call: NA; j_call: TRBJ1-1; cdr3_length: 13; cdr3_aa: CASSRSQAVEAFF; cdr3_nt: TGTGCCAGCAGCCGCTCACAGGCGGTTGAAGCTTTCTTT
v_call: TRBV15; clone_size: NA; d_call: NA; j_call: TRBJ1-5; cdr3_length: 15; cdr3_aa: CATSRNSGYNQPQHF; cdr3_nt: TGTGCCACCAGCAGAAATTCGGGGTACAATCAGCCCCAGCATTTT
v_call: TRBV4-3; clone_size: NA; d_call: NA; j_call: TRBJ2-1; cdr3_length: 12; cdr3_aa: CASRASVGEQFF; cdr3_nt: TGCGCCAGCAGGGCTAGCGTTGGTGAGCAGTTCTTC
v_call: TRBV27; clone_size: few; d_call: NA; j_call: TRBJ1-2; cdr3_length: 14; cdr3_aa: CASSSSRGVYGYTF; cdr3_nt: TGTGCCAGCAGTTCCTCAAGGGGGGTCTATGGCTACACCTTC
v_call: TRBV6-6; clone_size: NA; d_call: TRBD2; j_call: TRBJ2-3; cdr3_length: 15; cdr3_aa: CASSYSEGRGDTQYF; cdr3_nt: TGTGCCAGCAGTTATTCGGAAGGGAGGGGAGATACGCAGTATTTT
v_call: TRBV5-1; clone_size: few; d_call: TRBD2; j_call: TRBJ2-4; cdr3_length: 16; cdr3_aa: CASSLAAGVAKNIQYF; cdr3_nt: TGCGCCAGCAGCTTGGCCGCGGGGGTAGCCAAAAACATTCAGTACTTC
v_call: TRBV20-1; clone_size: NA; d_call: TRBD2; j_call: TRBJ2-7; cdr3_length: 15; cdr3_aa: CSARDGTTTSYEQYF; cdr3_nt: TGCAGTGCTAGAGACGGGACTACCACCTCCTACGAGCAGTACTTC
v_call: TRBV20-1; clone_size: few; d_call: TRBD1; j_call: TRBJ2-2; cdr3_length: 12; cdr3_aa: CSAKQGAGELFF; cdr3_nt: TGCAGTGCTAAACAGGGGGCCGGGGAGCTGTTTTTT
v_call: TRBV5-1; clone_size: few; d_call: TRBD2; j_call: TRBJ2-3; cdr3_length: 19; cdr3_aa: CASSVPGLAGETSTDTQYF; cdr3_nt: TGCGCCAGCAGCGTACCGGGACTAGCGGGGGAGACTAGCACAGATACGCAGTATTTT
v_call: TRBV28; clone_size: NA; d_call: NA; j_call: TRBJ2-7; cdr3_length: 14; cdr3_aa: CASSPQGLAYEQYF; cdr3_nt: TGTGCCAGCAGTCCACAGGGTTTAGCCTACGAGCAGTACTTC
v_call: TRBV27; clone_size: NA; d_call: TRBD2; j_call: TRBJ2-3; cdr3_length: 14; cdr3_aa: CASTQLAGADTQYF; cdr3_nt: TGTGCCAGCACTCAACTAGCGGGCGCAGATACGCAGTATTTT
v_call: TRBV20-1; clone_size: NA; d_call: NA; j_call: TRBJ2-5; cdr3_length: 16; cdr3_aa: CSARDYQGGEEETQYF; cdr3_nt: TGCAGTGCTAGGGATTACCAAGGGGGAGAGGAAGAGACCCAGTACTTC
v_call: TRBV4-1; clone_size: NA; d_call: TRBD2; j_call: TRBJ2-5; cdr3_length: 19; cdr3_aa: CASSQGGASGGAGQETQYF; cdr3_nt: TGCGCCAGCAGCCAAGGTGGGGCTAGCGGGGGGGCCGGCCAAGAGACCCAGTACTTC